A selection of T cell receptor beta chains follows, all from one sample in a study of identifying expanded T cells in peripheral blood. Produced via immunoSEQ multiplex PCR; TCRdb's table is partial and in-frame only. The profile shows roughly 90,000 clones, approximately 85% of them singletons. What was sequenced was blood. The receptors shown here come from a person aged 18 to 75 in good health. The CDR3 runs from the conserved cysteine through the conserved F or W. The D gene is left open where the match is weak. A row's size may be missing; if present it is once, few, many or a size class.

V: TRBV6-5; J: TRBJ1-1; size: .; D: .; CDR3: CASSYDSSRAFF; DNA: TGTGCCAGCAGTTACGACAGTTCTCGGGCTTTCTTT
V: TRBV6-5; J: TRBJ1-1; size: .; D: .; CDR3: CASSYARFREAEAFF; DNA: TGTGCCAGCAGTTACGCCAGATTCAGGGAGGCTGAAGCTTTCTTT
V: TRBV30; J: TRBJ2-3; size: .; D: TRBD2; CDR3: CAWSVGPLAGATDTQYF; DNA: TGTGCCTGGAGTGTAGGCCCGCTAGCGGGGGCCACAGATACGCAGTATTTT
V: TRBV19; J: TRBJ1-6; size: few; D: .; CDR3: CASSIVEGWHSPLHF; DNA: TGTGCCAGTAGTATAGTGGAGGGTTGGCATTCACCCCTCCACTTT
V: TRBV6-6; J: TRBJ1-1; size: .; D: .; CDR3: CASSQRETSPEAFF; DNA: TGTGCCAGCAGCCAACGGGAGACTTCGCCTGAAGCTTTCTTT
V: TRBV7-6; J: TRBJ2-5; size: .; D: .; CDR3: CASSSEETQYF; DNA: TGTGCCAGCAGCTCCGAGGAGACCCAGTACTTC
V: TRBV11-1; J: TRBJ2-1; size: once; D: TRBD2; CDR3: CASSSPFSGGADEQFF; DNA: TGTGCCAGCAGCTCCCCTTTTAGCGGGGGGGCCGACGAGCAGTTCTTC
V: TRBV5-4; J: TRBJ2-1; size: once; D: .; CDR3: CASSLDRANEQFF; DNA: TGTGCCAGCAGCTTGGACAGGGCCAATGAGCAGTTCTTC
V: TRBV7-9; J: TRBJ1-1; size: few; D: .; CDR3: CASTWGSAEAFF; DNA: TGTGCCAGTACTTGGGGAAGTGCTGAAGCTTTCTTT
V: TRBV6-6; J: TRBJ1-6; size: .; D: .; CDR3: CASSSQLTGNSPLHF; DNA: TGTGCCAGCAGTTCCCAATTGACTGGGAATTCACCCCTCCACTTT
V: TRBV5-6; J: TRBJ2-5; size: .; D: .; CDR3: CASSPGLLVETQYF; DNA: TGTGCCAGCAGCCCGGGACTCCTAGTGGAGACCCAGTACTTC
V: TRBV6-6; J: TRBJ1-1; size: few; D: .; CDR3: CASSSQGPTEAFF; DNA: TGTGCCAGCAGTTCCCAGGGTCCCACTGAAGCTTTCTTT
V: TRBV5-4; J: TRBJ1-2; size: .; D: TRBD1; CDR3: CASSSGDRARGYGYTF; DNA: TGTGCCAGCAGCTCCGGCGACAGGGCTAGGGGGTATGGCTACACCTTC
V: TRBV5-6; J: TRBJ1-2; size: .; D: .; CDR3: CASSFGASYGYTF; DNA: TGTGCCAGCAGCTTTGGGGCGTCCTATGGCTACACCTTC
V: TRBV7-9; J: TRBJ2-5; size: .; D: .; CDR3: CASSLNAGQETQYF; DNA: TGTGCCAGCAGCCTCAACGCAGGGCAAGAGACCCAGTACTTC
V: TRBV13; J: TRBJ1-3; size: .; D: .; CDR3: CASSADRALSGNTIYF; DNA: TGTGCCAGCAGCGCCGATCGGGCCCTCTCTGGAAACACCATATATTTT
V: TRBV4-1; J: TRBJ2-3; size: .; D: .; CDR3: CASSQGCCDIQDTQYF; DNA: TGCGCCAGCAGCCAAGGATGCTGCGACATTCAAGATACGCAGTATTTT
V: TRBV19; J: TRBJ2-7; size: .; D: .; CDR3: CASSIMVSLTDSFYEQYF; DNA: TGTGCCAGTAGTATTATGGTGTCCTTGACGGATTCCTTTTACGAGCAGTACTTC
V: TRBV28; J: TRBJ1-2; size: .; D: .; CDR3: CASSPPYRDEGYTF; DNA: TGTGCCAGCAGCCCTCCCTACAGGGATGAGGGCTACACCTTC
V: TRBV15; J: TRBJ1-1; size: .; D: .; CDR3: CATSSRENSEAFF; DNA: TGTGCCACCAGCAGCAGGGAAAACTCTGAAGCTTTCTTT
V: TRBV6-1; J: TRBJ1-2; size: .; D: .; CDR3: CASSEEAHYGYTF; DNA: TGTGCCAGCAGTGAAGAGGCCCACTATGGCTACACCTTC
V: TRBV4-1; J: TRBJ2-7; size: .; D: TRBD1; CDR3: CASSLISTGTAPYEQYF; DNA: TGCGCCAGCAGTTTAATCTCAACAGGGACAGCCCCCTACGAGCAGTACTTC
V: TRBV27; J: TRBJ1-2; size: .; D: TRBD1; CDR3: CASAIQQGDGYTF; DNA: TGTGCCAGCGCCATCCAACAGGGGGATGGCTACACCTTC
V: TRBV2; J: TRBJ2-7; size: once; D: .; CDR3: CASRRLEEYF; DNA: TGTGCCAGCAGAAGACTAGAAGAGTACTTC
V: TRBV19; J: TRBJ1-1; size: .; D: .; CDR3: CASSRVADTEAFF; DNA: TGTGCCAGTAGTAGGGTAGCGGACACTGAAGCTTTCTTT
V: TRBV30; J: TRBJ2-7; size: .; D: TRBD1; CDR3: CAWRDRVMYEQYF; DNA: TGTGCCTGGAGGGACAGGGTGATGTACGAGCAGTACTTC
V: TRBV29-1; J: TRBJ2-5; size: .; D: .; CDR3: CSVGGSLAAPSQETQYF; DNA: TGCAGCGTTGGAGGTAGCTTGGCGGCGCCGTCTCAAGAGACCCAGTACTTC
V: TRBV18; J: TRBJ1-1; size: once; D: TRBD1; CDR3: CASSPGDRGFVTEAFF; DNA: TGTGCCAGCTCACCCGGCGACAGGGGGTTTGTCACTGAAGCTTTCTTT
V: TRBV7-2; J: TRBJ2-1; size: .; D: .; CDR3: CASSLSPLAGQTEQFF; DNA: TGTGCCAGCAGCTTAAGCCCCCTGGCGGGGCAAACTGAGCAGTTCTTC
V: TRBV7-3; J: TRBJ1-1; size: .; D: .; CDR3: CASKTSPGAEAFF; DNA: TGTGCCAGCAAAACTAGCCCCGGGGCTGAAGCTTTCTTT
V: TRBV5-5; J: TRBJ2-6; size: few; D: .; CDR3: CASSFLQALGANVLTF; DNA: TGTGCCAGCAGCTTCCTACAGGCTCTTGGGGCCAACGTCCTGACTTTC
V: TRBV30; J: TRBJ2-5; size: .; D: .; CDR3: CACGRETQYF; DNA: TGTGCCTGTGGGAGAGAGACCCAGTACTTC
V: TRBV7-9; J: TRBJ1-2; size: .; D: .; CDR3: CASSLSGQYGYTF; DNA: TGTGCCAGCAGCTTATCAGGACAGTATGGCTACACCTTC
V: TRBV4-1; J: TRBJ1-1; size: .; D: TRBD1; CDR3: CASSQVGTQGAEAFF; DNA: TGCGCCAGCAGCCAAGTTGGGACCCAGGGGGCTGAAGCTTTCTTT
V: TRBV7-2; J: TRBJ2-5; size: .; D: .; CDR3: CASSLTQGRETQYF; DNA: TGTGCCAGCAGCTTGACTCAGGGGAGAGAGACCCAGTACTTC
V: TRBV11-3; J: TRBJ1-4; size: once; D: TRBD1; CDR3: CASSSGQGYEKLFF; DNA: TGTGCCAGCAGCTCGGGACAGGGATATGAAAAACTGTTTTTT
V: TRBV29-1; J: TRBJ1-2; size: .; D: .; CDR3: CSVEGAAQGNYGYTF; DNA: TGCAGCGTTGAAGGGGCGGCACAGGGTAACTATGGCTACACCTTC
V: TRBV15; J: TRBJ2-7; size: .; D: TRBD1; CDR3: CATSQGTGPGAYEQYF; DNA: TGTGCCACCAGCCAAGGGACAGGGCCAGGCGCCTACGAGCAGTACTTC
V: TRBV9; J: TRBJ2-7; size: .; D: .; CDR3: CASSVGGGGSSYEQYF; DNA: TGTGCCAGCAGCGTAGGTGGAGGGGGCAGCTCCTACGAGCAGTACTTC
V: TRBV30; J: TRBJ1-1; size: .; D: .; CDR3: CAWSHGLGTTIEAFF; DNA: TGTGCCTGGAGTCACGGCTTAGGGACAACTATCGAAGCTTTCTTT
V: TRBV5-1; J: TRBJ2-3; size: .; D: TRBD1; CDR3: CASSPDRGLYTQYF; DNA: TGCGCCAGCAGCCCGGACAGGGGATTATATACGCAGTATTTT
V: TRBV2; J: TRBJ1-1; size: .; D: .; CDR3: CASSEVQGAFF; DNA: TGTGCCAGCAGTGAAGTGCAGGGAGCTTTCTTT
V: TRBV5-3; J: TRBJ2-7; size: once; D: .; CDR3: CASGESHF; DNA: TGTGCCAGCGGTGAGTCTCACTTC
V: TRBV19; J: TRBJ1-1; size: .; D: .; CDR3: CASSIRGTFTEAFF; DNA: TGTGCCAGTAGTATTCGGGGCACTTTCACTGAAGCTTTCTTT
V: TRBV19; J: TRBJ2-2; size: .; D: .; CDR3: CASSRYWASNTGELFF; DNA: TGTGCCAGTAGCAGATATTGGGCTTCGAACACCGGGGAGCTGTTTTTT
V: TRBV18; J: TRBJ1-6; size: .; D: .; CDR3: CASSVQVNSPLHF; DNA: TGTGCCAGCTCAGTCCAGGTGAATTCACCCCTCCACTTT
V: TRBV6-5; J: TRBJ2-7; size: .; D: .; CDR3: CASSPLGGTSYEQYF; DNA: TGTGCCAGCAGTCCCCTCGGGGGTACCTCCTACGAGCAGTACTTC
V: TRBV4-1; J: TRBJ1-4; size: .; D: TRBD1; CDR3: CASSHRTGKTLTNEKLFF; DNA: TGCGCCAGCAGCCATAGGACAGGGAAGACACTCACTAATGAAAAACTGTTTTTT
V: TRBV7-2; J: TRBJ1-2; size: .; D: .; CDR3: CASSRQDYGYTF; DNA: TGTGCCAGCAGCCGACAGGACTATGGCTACACCTTC
V: TRBV6-5; J: TRBJ1-6; size: .; D: TRBD1; CDR3: CASSRAQGNNSPLHF; DNA: TGTGCCAGCAGCCGCGCACAGGGGAATAATTCACCCCTCCACTTT
V: TRBV7-6; J: TRBJ1-1; size: .; D: .; CDR3: CASSTHAGRANTEAFF; DNA: TGTGCCAGCAGCACTCACGCGGGCAGGGCAAACACTGAAGCTTTCTTT
V: TRBV7-2; J: TRBJ2-1; size: .; D: TRBD1; CDR3: CASSLSRIQGNNEQFF; DNA: TGTGCCAGCAGCTTATCAAGGATACAGGGGAACAATGAGCAGTTCTTC
V: TRBV11-2; J: TRBJ2-3; size: .; D: TRBD2; CDR3: CASRLAGGSTDTQYF; DNA: TGTGCCAGCAGGTTAGCGGGGGGAAGCACAGATACGCAGTATTTT
V: TRBV2; J: TRBJ2-1; size: .; D: TRBD1; CDR3: CASKDRGSDEQFF; DNA: TGTGCCAGCAAGGACAGGGGGTCGGATGAGCAGTTCTTC
V: TRBV4-1; J: TRBJ2-1; size: .; D: TRBD2; CDR3: CASSQVAVAGVHNEQFF; DNA: TGCGCCAGCAGCCAAGTAGCCGTAGCGGGGGTTCACAATGAGCAGTTCTTC